These 6 T cell receptor beta chains were sequenced from one sample in a study of a mutant IDH1 vaccine in newly diagnosed glioma (dated by TCRdb to the early 2020s). What the time point label conveys for this sample: week 35, safety follow-up. Every vaccine dose consisted of 300 ug of a 20-mer mutant IDH1 peptide in Montanide, administered subcutaneously together with topical imiquimod. The library was produced with the immunoSEQ multiplex PCR assay. TCRdb carries this immuneACCESS record with in-frame sequences only. Its versions omit some clonotypes, under half of them owing to an unresolved V gene in the studies checked, with the rest unexplained. Here the sample has some 70,000 clones; roughly 80% occur a single time. The ten largest clonotypes hold 9.5% to 15% of the sample. The antigens for these receptors are not known. The material was PBMCs, obtained from a glioma patient whose treatment included an IDH1 peptide vaccine. The receptors derive from a man younger than 30 with glioma.

V and J are TRBV5-6 and TRBJ1-5, with TRBD1 as a possible D gene (5 bases). The germline V gene has CDR1 SGHDT and CDR2 YYEEEE. Trimming removed 8 bases from V and 7 bases from J, with 13 bases in between. The CDR3 spans 12 residues. The CDR3 loop is CARIRVGQPQHF. The CDR3, as DNA: TGTGCCAGAATCAGGGTGGGGCAGCCCCAGCATTTT. Full variable domain (outside the CDR3, taken from reference TRBV5-6 and TRBJ1-5): DAGVTQSPTHLIKTRGQQVTLRCSPKSGHDTVSWYQQALGQGPQFIFQYYEEEERQRGNFPDRFSGHQFPNYSSELNVNALLLGDSALYLCARIRVGQPQHFGDGTRLSIL.

This chain links TRBV7-2 with TRBJ2-1, with D perhaps TRBD1 or TRBD2 (5 bases each). Trimming took 4 bases from V and 6 from J, leaving 16 bases between them. Germline V gene sequence: CDR1 SGHTA, CDR2 FQGNSA. The CDR3 loop spans 15 amino acids. CDR3 loop: CASSSLGRVVNEQFF. The DNA of the CDR3 is TGTGCCAGCAGCTCATTGGGACGGGTGGTCAATGAGCAGTTCTTC.

The rearrangement uses TRBV13 and TRBJ2-3, with 8 bases fitting TRBD2. Trimming took 5 bases from V and 2 from J; bases not matched to a gene: 6. CDR1 PRHDT and CDR2 FYEKMQ come from the germline V gene (reference sequence). The CDR3 runs 15 residues. The CDR3 region has the DNA TGTGCCAGCAGCCCTCGGGGGGGGATCACAGATACGCAGTATTTT. Protein: CASSPRGGITDTQYF.

The gene calls are TRBV6-4 and TRBJ2-2; D is unresolved. Between the trimmed V and J ends, which lost 3 bases and 1 base, there was a span of 6 bases. CDR3 length: 14 residues. In germline, CDR1 is MRHNA, CDR2 SNTAGT. In DNA form, the CDR3 reads TGTGCCAGCAGTGAACAACGGAACACCGGGGAGCTGTTTTTT. Protein: CASSEQRNTGELFF.

The chain couples TRBV4-2 to TRBJ2-7; tentative D call: TRBD2 (5 bases). The CDR3 contains 14 residues. V was shortened by 4 bases and J by 5 bases, with 15 bases between the two germline ends. The V gene's germline CDR1 is LGHNA and CDR2 YNFKEQ. The DNA of the CDR3 is TGTGCCAGCAGCCCCGCTCGGACGGAGGACGAGCAGTACTTC. It translates to CASSPARTEDEQYF.

V usage is TRBV4-3 and J usage is TRBJ1-2; possibly TRBD1 for D (5 bases). CDR1 is LGHNA, CDR2 YSLEER, per germline. The CDR3 runs to 14 residues. Trimming left V 0 bases short and J 4 bases short, with 9 bases between. The CDR3 nucleotides read TGCGCCAGCAGCCAAGATCGGGGCCTCTATGGCTACACCTTC. Translation gives CASSQDRGLYGYTF.